Listed below are T cell receptor beta chains from one sample, sequenced in a study of cytomegalovirus exposure and HLA in healthy donors. Some clones are missing from TCRdb's copy, which holds only in-frame ones; the method was immunoSEQ multiplex PCR. Found here are about 89,000 clones, about 85% of them singletons; the top ten hold about 7%. Sequenced input: PBMCs. These receptors originate from a man aged 40-49 years in good health and CMV-seropositive. Each CDR3 is given with its conserved first and last residue. D genes are given only for firm matches. The size entry is marked missing in some rows and otherwise reads once, few, many or a size class.

abundance: .
j_gene: TRBJ2-5
v_gene: TRBV11-2
d_gene: .
CDR3nt: TGTGCCAGCAGCCTTTCTGGACAGAGTCAAGAGACCCAGTACTTC
CDR3aa: CASSLSGQSQETQYF

abundance: .
j_gene: TRBJ2-2
v_gene: TRBV7-9
d_gene: .
CDR3nt: TGTGCCAGCAGCTTAGCGTCAATTGCGGGAAAGGGTTTTCCCGGGGAGCTGTTTTTT
CDR3aa: CASSLASIAGKGFPGELFF

abundance: .
j_gene: TRBJ2-7
v_gene: TRBV9
d_gene: .
CDR3nt: TGTGCCAGCAGCGTAGATCCGGGAAGCTCCTACGAGCAGTACTTC
CDR3aa: CASSVDPGSSYEQYF

abundance: .
j_gene: TRBJ2-2
v_gene: TRBV10-1
d_gene: TRBD1
CDR3nt: TGCGCCAGCCGGACAGGGGGGAACACCGGGGAGCTGTTTTTT
CDR3aa: CASRTGGNTGELFF

abundance: .
j_gene: TRBJ2-7
v_gene: TRBV7-2
d_gene: .
CDR3nt: TGTGCCAGCAGCCGTGGGACACCCCGGGAGTACTTC
CDR3aa: CASSRGTPREYF

abundance: .
j_gene: TRBJ1-1
v_gene: TRBV18
d_gene: .
CDR3nt: TGTGCCAGCTCACGAAAACAGAGCACTGAAGCTTTCTTT
CDR3aa: CASSRKQSTEAFF

abundance: once
j_gene: TRBJ2-1
v_gene: TRBV6-1
d_gene: TRBD2
CDR3nt: TGTGCCAGCAGTGTGATGGCGGGGGGCTTGAATGAGCAGTTCTTC
CDR3aa: CASSVMAGGLNEQFF

abundance: .
j_gene: TRBJ2-1
v_gene: TRBV4-1
d_gene: .
CDR3nt: TGCGCCAGCAGCGGCTTCCGGGACACCGGCTCCTACAATGAGCAGTTCTTC
CDR3aa: CASSGFRDTGSYNEQFF

abundance: .
j_gene: TRBJ1-2
v_gene: TRBV28
d_gene: TRBD1
CDR3nt: TGTGCCAGCAGCTCGCCCTCCGGGACAGGGGCCGGCTACACCTTC
CDR3aa: CASSSPSGTGAGYTF

abundance: .
j_gene: TRBJ2-7
v_gene: TRBV7-8
d_gene: .
CDR3nt: TGTGCCAGCAGCTTAGGTCTAGGAGGGACCTACGAGCAGTACTTC
CDR3aa: CASSLGLGGTYEQYF

abundance: .
j_gene: TRBJ1-6
v_gene: TRBV6-1
d_gene: .
CDR3nt: TGTGCCAGCAGTGTCCTAGCCCTCGGCGCCTATAATTCACCCCTCCACTTT
CDR3aa: CASSVLALGAYNSPLHF

abundance: .
j_gene: TRBJ1-1
v_gene: TRBV19
d_gene: TRBD1
CDR3nt: TGTGCCAGTAGCAAGGACAGGCCTGGCACTGAAGCTTTCTTT
CDR3aa: CASSKDRPGTEAFF

abundance: few
j_gene: TRBJ2-5
v_gene: TRBV4-1
d_gene: .
CDR3nt: TGCGCCAGCAGCCCAGCGGCCAGGCAAGAGACCCAGTACTTC
CDR3aa: CASSPAARQETQYF

abundance: .
j_gene: TRBJ1-5
v_gene: TRBV30
d_gene: TRBD1
CDR3nt: TGTGCCTGGAGTCCGACCGGGACAGAGAATCAGCCCCAGCATTTT
CDR3aa: CAWSPTGTENQPQHF

abundance: .
j_gene: TRBJ2-2
v_gene: TRBV5-1
d_gene: .
CDR3nt: TGCGCCAGCAGCTTCCGATCCGGCACCGGGGAGCTGTTTTTT
CDR3aa: CASSFRSGTGELFF

abundance: .
j_gene: TRBJ2-5
v_gene: TRBV20-1
d_gene: .
CDR3nt: TGCAGTGCTATTTTTCGGGAGACCCAGTACTTC
CDR3aa: CSAIFRETQYF

abundance: .
j_gene: TRBJ1-1
v_gene: TRBV9
d_gene: TRBD1
CDR3nt: TGTGCCAGCAGCGCTCCGGTTGACAGGGGGCTTGTGAACACTGAAGCTTTCTTT
CDR3aa: CASSAPVDRGLVNTEAFF

abundance: .
j_gene: TRBJ1-5
v_gene: TRBV30
d_gene: .
CDR3nt: TGTGCCTGGCGGGGGGCTCCGGGTCAGCCCCAGCATTTT
CDR3aa: CAWRGAPGQPQHF

abundance: .
j_gene: TRBJ2-7
v_gene: TRBV5-8
d_gene: .
CDR3nt: TGTGCCAGCAGCTTGGGGACACGCACCTACGAGCAGTACTTC
CDR3aa: CASSLGTRTYEQYF

abundance: .
j_gene: TRBJ1-3
v_gene: TRBV6-6
d_gene: .
CDR3nt: TGTGCCAGCTTGGACACCTCTCGAGGAAACACCATATATTTT
CDR3aa: CASLDTSRGNTIYF

abundance: .
j_gene: TRBJ1-5
v_gene: TRBV28
d_gene: TRBD1
CDR3nt: TGTGCCAGCAGTTTGGGACAGGGGAATCAGCCCCAGCATTTT
CDR3aa: CASSLGQGNQPQHF

abundance: .
j_gene: TRBJ2-7
v_gene: TRBV4-2
d_gene: TRBD2
CDR3nt: TGTGCCAGCAGCCAAGGGGGTAGCGGGGGGCCAGTATCCTACGAGCAGTACTTC
CDR3aa: CASSQGGSGGPVSYEQYF

abundance: .
j_gene: TRBJ2-7
v_gene: TRBV6-1
d_gene: .
CDR3nt: TGTGCCAGCATCGAAGGCCCAGGGTGGGACGAGCAGTACTTC
CDR3aa: CASIEGPGWDEQYF

abundance: .
j_gene: TRBJ2-1
v_gene: TRBV11-3
d_gene: .
CDR3nt: TGTGCCAGCAGCTTAGGCTACAGAAACAATGAGCAGTTCTTC
CDR3aa: CASSLGYRNNEQFF

abundance: few
j_gene: TRBJ2-1
v_gene: TRBV14
d_gene: .
CDR3nt: TGTGCCAGCAGTCTCTTCCGGGATTCTTACAATGAGCAGTTCTTC
CDR3aa: CASSLFRDSYNEQFF

abundance: .
j_gene: TRBJ1-2
v_gene: TRBV10-2
d_gene: TRBD1
CDR3nt: TGCGCCAGCAGAACAGGGGGACCCTATGGCTACACCTTC
CDR3aa: CASRTGGPYGYTF

abundance: few
j_gene: TRBJ1-6
v_gene: TRBV6-6
d_gene: .
CDR3nt: TGTGCCAGCAGTTACGCACAGCTTGCAAATTCACCCCTCCACTTT
CDR3aa: CASSYAQLANSPLHF

abundance: .
j_gene: TRBJ2-5
v_gene: TRBV19
d_gene: .
CDR3nt: TGTGCCAGTAGTATTGGGGGCAGAACCCAAGAGACCCAGTACTTC
CDR3aa: CASSIGGRTQETQYF

abundance: .
j_gene: TRBJ2-1
v_gene: TRBV9
d_gene: TRBD1
CDR3nt: TGTGCCAGCAGCGCGTGGGACAGGTTGGGGAATGAGCAGTTCTTC
CDR3aa: CASSAWDRLGNEQFF

abundance: .
j_gene: TRBJ2-3
v_gene: TRBV5-1
d_gene: TRBD2
CDR3nt: TGCGCCAGCAGCTTGGGCGGGGGGGCCGGCACAGATACGCAGTATTTT
CDR3aa: CASSLGGGAGTDTQYF

abundance: .
j_gene: TRBJ2-1
v_gene: TRBV6-9
d_gene: TRBD2
CDR3nt: TGTGCCAGCAGCCGCGGGGGAAGCTCCTACAATGAGCAGTTCTTC
CDR3aa: CASSRGGSSYNEQFF

abundance: .
j_gene: TRBJ2-1
v_gene: TRBV11-2
d_gene: TRBD2
CDR3nt: TGTGCCAGCAGCTTAGACTCGGGACTAGTATATCCGTTCTTC
CDR3aa: CASSLDSGLVYPFF

abundance: once
j_gene: TRBJ2-5
v_gene: TRBV27
d_gene: TRBD1
CDR3nt: TGTGCCAGCGGACACAGACAGGGAAAAGAGACCCAGTACTTC
CDR3aa: CASGHRQGKETQYF

abundance: .
j_gene: TRBJ1-5
v_gene: TRBV5-4
d_gene: .
CDR3nt: TGTGCCAGCAGCTTGGGGGGGGATAAGCCCCAGCATTTT
CDR3aa: CASSLGGDKPQHF

abundance: few
j_gene: TRBJ2-1
v_gene: TRBV5-1
d_gene: .
CDR3nt: TGCGCCAGCAGCTTGGGCGGGGGCTTTGAGCAGTTCTTC
CDR3aa: CASSLGGGFEQFF

abundance: once
j_gene: TRBJ2-7
v_gene: TRBV9
d_gene: TRBD1
CDR3nt: TGTGCCAGCAGCAGATGGGACAGCTACGAGCAGTACTTC
CDR3aa: CASSRWDSYEQYF

abundance: .
j_gene: TRBJ2-3
v_gene: TRBV5-1
d_gene: .
CDR3nt: TGCGCCAGCAGAGGACTTTCTAGCACAGATACGCAGTATTTT
CDR3aa: CASRGLSSTDTQYF

abundance: .
j_gene: TRBJ2-1
v_gene: TRBV2
d_gene: TRBD2
CDR3nt: TGTGCCAGCAGTGTACTAGCGGGGGGGCAGGGTGAGCAGTTCTTC
CDR3aa: CASSVLAGGQGEQFF

abundance: few
j_gene: TRBJ1-2
v_gene: TRBV28
d_gene: .
CDR3nt: TGTGCCAGCAGTTTAAAAGGAGACTATGGCTACACCTTC
CDR3aa: CASSLKGDYGYTF

abundance: .
j_gene: TRBJ1-4
v_gene: TRBV7-9
d_gene: TRBD1
CDR3nt: TGTTCCAGCAGCCATGCCCGGGACAGAAATGAAAAACTGTTTTTT
CDR3aa: CSSSHARDRNEKLFF

abundance: .
j_gene: TRBJ1-1
v_gene: TRBV5-1
d_gene: .
CDR3nt: TGCGCCAGCAGCTTGGTGGGGGGTTTCGGCACTGAAGCTTTCTTT
CDR3aa: CASSLVGGFGTEAFF

abundance: .
j_gene: TRBJ2-7
v_gene: TRBV6-1
d_gene: TRBD2
CDR3nt: TGTGCGGGAGGACTAGCGGGGAGCTCCTACGAGCAGTACTTC
CDR3aa: CAGGLAGSSYEQYF

abundance: .
j_gene: TRBJ2-3
v_gene: TRBV5-1
d_gene: .
CDR3nt: TGCGCCAGCAGCTTGGAGCTAGAGGCAGATACGCAGTATTTT
CDR3aa: CASSLELEADTQYF

abundance: once
j_gene: TRBJ2-3
v_gene: TRBV4-1
d_gene: TRBD1
CDR3nt: TGCGCCAGCAGCCAAGAGGAGCAGGGGGAAGTATCAAGCACAGATACGCAGTATTTT
CDR3aa: CASSQEEQGEVSSTDTQYF

abundance: .
j_gene: TRBJ1-2
v_gene: TRBV7-9
d_gene: TRBD1
CDR3nt: TGTGCCAGCAGCTTAGCTGCAGGGGGCGATGGCTACACCTTC
CDR3aa: CASSLAAGGDGYTF